One T cell receptor (beta chain) is described in this entry. This clonotype came up a few times. Its antigen remains unidentified. No base-level quality is on record; no much larger clone is a single base apart. To demonstrate the VDJtools post-analysis software, TCR beta repertoires were profiled from the peripheral blood of more than ten young patients with multiple sclerosis. The multiple sclerosis patients were children and adolescents ranging in age from roughly 6 to 16 years. The sample originates from a study of post-analysis software for immune sequencing data (dated by TCRdb to between 2014 and 2017). Broadly, across the study: The recorded disease courses included relapsing-remitting, secondary progressive and progressive-relapsing multiple sclerosis, and some patients had no subtype annotation. Patient repertoires were compared against roughly 12 previously published healthy control repertoires from donors aged about 6 to 26 years. A subset of samples was prepared in parallel using single-end sample barcoding, then pooled and co-amplified after Illumina adapter ligation.

Study-wide findings and limitations: Significantly higher frequencies in patients than in controls were found for about five TRBV segments, including TRBV5-6, TRBV5-1 and TRBV20-1. Multiple sclerosis patients had significantly lower normalized Chao1 diversity than controls, a result that suggests substantial peripheral T-cell clonal expansion. When samples were clustered directly using the F measure, samples prepared in the same batch co-clustered strongly, which prompted a batch-effect correction. The control group was slightly older than the multiple sclerosis patient group.

The CDR3, cysteine through phenylalanine, is 17 amino acids long. Here the CDR3 DNA is all that survives: 51 bases in frame from base 1. Via the germline V gene, CDR1 is MNHEY and CDR2 SVGEGT. V was cut back by 7 bases and J by 3 bases, leaving a gap of 23 bases between them. The method behind the library was PCR. The listed sequencing device is Illumina HiSeq 2500. To reduce PCR and sequencing biases, unique molecular identifiers were incorporated into the TCR beta cDNA libraries. Per 1 to 10 million input T cells, some 500,000 cDNA molecules were obtained, such that each molecule approximated one T cell. The patient libraries were prepared and sequenced with the same protocol used for the earlier healthy control dataset. Within a given batch, samples were prepared together, multiplexed and sequenced on the same HiSeq lane. Turning to the authors' computational methods: MIGEC was used to process the raw barcoded reads, and molecular identifier groups with only a single read were discarded before consensus assembly and CDR3 extraction. VDJtools was used for post-analysis of the clonotype tables, and diversity was normalized by down-sampling every dataset to the size of the smallest sample. In repertoire overlap clustering, CDR3 amino acid sequences, but not nucleotide sequences, were matched to correct batch-related cross-sample contamination. Starting from the raw public reads, TCRdb applied fastp trimming at Q25, assembled clones with MiXCR and retained in-frame beta chains. Each CDR3 protein gets just one entry, which takes the most common genes and DNA from the rows behind it. The V and J calls and clone size come from TCRdb's table, not from the authors' own analysis. This sample lists more than 450,000 distinct CDR3 sequences; approximately 31% were detected once. The top ten clonotypes cover approximately 5.4% of the sample.

The sample consisted of blood. This clonotype was obtained from a girl under 18 with multiple sclerosis. The V and J segments used are TRBV6-2 or TRBV6-3 and TRBJ2-3, and perhaps TRBD1 as D gene, on 6 matching bases. The CDR3: CASTRTGSHTDTDTQYF. The sequenced DNA: TGTGCCAGCACCCGTACAGGGAGCCATACAGATACAGATACGCAGTATTTT.